These 16 T cell receptor beta chains were all obtained from the same sample, sequenced in a study of T cell repertoires in cytomegalovirus infection. The antigens these receptors bind are not known. From the reads, TCRdb called clonotypes with MiXCR, one entry per CDR3 protein. The sample has about 310,000 distinct CDR3 sequences, approximately 25% seen once; the top ten hold approximately 12%. Material: cultured PBMCs, obtained from culture after CMV antigen stimulation. Receptors were obtained from a human donor in good health (CMV status not recorded). Some clones in this sample may be carry-over from other donors' samples.

This clonotype was observed many times. The chain couples TRBV7-2 to TRBJ2-2, with D maybe TRBD1 (6 bases). CDR1 and CDR2 from the germline V gene are SGHTA and FQGNSA. CDR3 length: 15 amino acids. The V end was cut by 5 bases, the J end by 4 bases, with 14 bases between. In nucleotides, the CDR3 is TGTGCCAGCAGCCGAACCATGGACAGCACCGGGGAGCTGTTTTTT. Amino acid sequence: CASSRTMDSTGELFF.

In this sample, this clonotype turned up a few times. The V call is TRBV7-2, the J call TRBJ2-5, with TRBD1 matching 9 bases. The CDR3 runs to 17 residues. Per the germline V gene, CDR1 is SGHTA and CDR2 is FQGNSA. J lost 5 bases, V lost 4 bases, and 14 bases had no gene match. The chain's CDR3 is CASSSRRVGQGFETQYF. As DNA, the CDR3 is TGTGCCAGCAGCTCTAGAAGGGTAGGACAGGGGTTCGAGACCCAGTACTTC.

This sequence joins TRBV11-3 and TRBJ1-2, with D maybe TRBD1 (6 bases). The V and J ends lost 2 bases and 14 bases respectively, with 24 bases between them. Looked up from germline, CDR1 is SGHNT and CDR2 is YENEEA. The CDR3 consists of 15 residues. The CDR3 here is CASSLRAGQGTLLTF. The DNA for the CDR3 is TGTGCCAGCAGCTTACGGGCTGGGCAGGGGACGCTCCTGACCTTC.

This rearrangement joins TRBV6-2 or TRBV6-3 to TRBJ2-1, with 7 positions matching TRBD2. The CDR3 sequence is 14 residues long. CDR1 and CDR2 from the germline V gene are MNHEY and SVGEGT. After removal of 6 bases from V and 0 bases from J, the junction contained 2 bases not matched to a gene. CDR3 in DNA: TGTGCCAGCAGACTAGCGAGCTCCTACAATGAGCAGTTCTTC. It is translated as CASRLASSYNEQFF.

V is TRBV19 and J is TRBJ1-5; D may be TRBD1 (6 bases). CDR3 length: 15 residues. Per the germline V gene, CDR1 is LNHDA and CDR2 is SQIVND (reference sequence). V shed 5 bases and J shed 7 bases, with 18 bases lying between them. CDR3 sequence (DNA): TGTGCCAGTAGTGTTAGGGGGGGGGGAGTGCAGCCCCAGCATTTT. This sequence encodes CASSVRGGGVQPQHF.

This clonotype has a handful of counts. The chain recombines TRBV20-1 with TRBJ1-2, with 9 nucleotides matching TRBD1. There are 20 residues in the CDR3. CDR1 is DFQATT, CDR2 SNEGSKA, per germline (reference sequence). The trim removed 6 bases at V and 2 bases at J, leaving 25 bases unmatched. CDR3 loop: CSATYFPDGTGSDLNYGYTF. The CDR3 nucleotides read TGCAGTGCAACCTACTTTCCGGATGGGACAGGGTCGGATCTCAACTATGGCTACACCTTC.

DNA for the CDR3: TGTGCCAGCAGCCAGATAGGTTACACCGGGGAGCTGTTTTTT. Protein: CASSQIGYTGELFF. The V gene is TRBV12-3 or TRBV12-4, the J gene TRBJ2-2, with D uncertain. The length of the CDR3 is 14 residues. Deletions cut 6 bases from V and 3 bases from J, with 11 bases between.

This clonotype was picked up a small number of times. The chain combines TRBV7-2 with TRBJ2-3, with TRBD2 identical over 7 bases. After removal of 2 bases from V and 2 bases from J, the junction contained 16 bases not matched to a gene. CDR1 and CDR2 (germline): SGHTA, FQGNSA. The CDR3 totals 19 residues. The CDR3 region has the DNA TGTGCCAGCAGCTTACCTGCCGGTCCCTCTAGCGGAAACACAGATACGCAGTATTTT. Protein sequence: CASSLPAGPSSGNTDTQYF.

The chain carries TRBV28 and TRBJ2-7; D unresolved. The V end lost 6 bases, the J end lost 6 bases, and 9 bases lay between the germline ends. Germline V gene lookup returns CDR1 MDHEN and CDR2 SYDVKM. The CDR3 length is 11 residues. CDR3 region: CASRTLSEQYF. The CDR3 DNA reads as TGTGCCAGCAGGACTCTAAGCGAGCAGTACTTC.

The V call is TRBV28, the J call TRBJ2-3, with a weak D call TRBD2 (6 bases). Looked up from germline, CDR1 is MDHEN and CDR2 is SYDVKM. The CDR3 is 16 residues long. V was pared by 6 bases and J by 4 bases, with 20 bases between. The CDR3, as DNA: TGTGCCAGCAGGGGGGGTCGGGTGACCGCGGCAGATACGCAGTATTTT. Translation: CASRGGRVTAADTQYF. Supplemented by reference TRBV28 and TRBJ2-3, the full variable domain reads DVKVTQSSRYLVKRTGEKVFLECVQDMDHENMFWYRQDPGLGLRLIYFSYDVKMKEKGDIPEGYSVSREKKERFSLILESASTNQTSMYLCASRGGRVTAADTQYFGPGTRLTVL.

V and J are TRBV28 and TRBJ2-6; a weak D match, TRBD2 (6 bases). Trimming took 2 bases from V and 0 from J, leaving 11 bases between them. Germline CDR1 reads MDHEN; CDR2 reads SYDVKM. CDR3 length: 17 residues. In DNA form, the CDR3 reads TGTGCCAGCAGTTTACCGGGAGAACCCTCTGGGGCCAACGTCCTGACTTTC. It is translated as CASSLPGEPSGANVLTF.

The rearrangement joins TRBV15 to TRBJ1-1; no definite D call. The germline V and J ends were trimmed by 0 bases and 1 base, with 15 bases remaining between them. The CDR3 covers 17 residues. Germline V gives CDR1 LNHNV, CDR2 YYDKDF (reference sequence). The CDR3 here is CATSRDRVGMKNTEAFF. The CDR3 DNA reads as TGTGCCACCAGCAGAGATAGGGTCGGCATGAAGAACACTGAAGCTTTCTTT.

This clonotype was detected ten times or more. V and J are TRBV6-1 and TRBJ2-1; 9 nucleotides match TRBD1. After removal of 5 bases from V and 3 bases from J, the junction contained 11 bases not matched to a gene. Germline V gene data show CDR1 as MNHNS and CDR2 as SASEGT. This CDR3 contains 17 residues. This CDR3 is CASSRGTGNIGYNEQFF. The CDR3 nucleotides read TGTGCCAGCAGTCGGGGGACAGGGAACATCGGCTACAATGAGCAGTTCTTC.

CDR3 nucleotides: TGTGCCAGCAGCCAAAGGACGGGACTAGCGGGAAATGAGCAGTTCTTC. This encodes CASSQRTGLAGNEQFF. This chain connects TRBV4-2 to TRBJ2-1, with TRBD2 matching over 13 bases. The germline V gene encodes CDR1 LGHNA and CDR2 YNFKEQ. The junction had 5 bases not matched to a gene; V was cut back by 2 bases and J by 7 bases. The CDR3 totals 16 residues.

This clonotype was detected only a few times. The rearrangement links TRBV7-2 to TRBJ2-1, with TRBD2 matching 14 bases. The V and J ends lost 0 bases and 9 bases, in that order; junction bases with no gene match: 4. Germline V CDR1 and CDR2: SGHTA, FQGNSA. CDR3 size: 16 residues. For the CDR3, the DNA is TGTGCCAGCAGCTTAGCGGGGACTAGCGGGAGTGGTGAGCAGTTCTTC. This encodes CASSLAGTSGSGEQFF.

In this sample, this clonotype turned up a few times. The CDR3 region is CASSPPHRATDTQYF. DNA of the CDR3: TGTGCCAGCTCACCACCCCATCGGGCAACAGATACGCAGTATTTT. V gene TRBV18 combines with J gene TRBJ2-3; D unresolved. The CDR3 sequence is 15 residues long. V gave up 0 bases and J gave up 3 bases, with 10 bases separating them. Germline lookup yields CDR1 KGHSH and CDR2 LQKENI.